This entry concerns a single TCR beta chain. This record comes from a study of blood T cell repertoires in COVID-19. Profiling relied on immunoSEQ multiplex PCR, and the TCRdb table lists in-frame clones only, not all of them. The sample consists of 250,000 or so clones, 70% to 90% of them appearing once. The junction had 10 bases not matched to a gene; V was cut back by 4 bases and J by 4 bases. From germline, CDR1 is SGDLS and CDR2 YYNGEE. This CDR3 spans 18 amino acids. The V and J genes are TRBV9 and TRBJ2-6; 11 bases match TRBD1. The sequencing sample was made of peripheral blood. The source of this sequence is a man in his fifties or sixties with acute or convalescent COVID-19. The CDR3 reads CASSSRGTGGLGANVLTF. The CDR3 DNA is TGTGCCAGCAGCTCGAGAGGGACAGGGGGTCTGGGGGCCAACGTCCTGACTTTC.